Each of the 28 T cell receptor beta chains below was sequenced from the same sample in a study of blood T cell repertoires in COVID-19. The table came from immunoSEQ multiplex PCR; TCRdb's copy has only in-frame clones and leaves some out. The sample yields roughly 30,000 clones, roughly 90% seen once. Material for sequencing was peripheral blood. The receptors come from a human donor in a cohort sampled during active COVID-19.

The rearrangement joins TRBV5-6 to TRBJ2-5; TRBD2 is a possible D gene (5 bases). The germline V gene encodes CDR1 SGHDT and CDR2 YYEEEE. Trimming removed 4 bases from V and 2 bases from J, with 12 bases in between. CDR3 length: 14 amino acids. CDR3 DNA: TGTGCCAGCAGCCGAGGGCGGAGACAAGAGACCCAGTACTTC. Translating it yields CASSRGRRQETQYF.

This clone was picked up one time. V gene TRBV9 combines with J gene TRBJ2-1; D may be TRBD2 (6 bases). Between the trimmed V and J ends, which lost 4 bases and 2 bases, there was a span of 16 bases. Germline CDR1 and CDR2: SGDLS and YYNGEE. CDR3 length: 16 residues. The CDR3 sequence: CASSPGWGRTYNEQFF. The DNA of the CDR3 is TGTGCCAGCAGCCCCGGGTGGGGGAGGACCTACAATGAGCAGTTCTTC.

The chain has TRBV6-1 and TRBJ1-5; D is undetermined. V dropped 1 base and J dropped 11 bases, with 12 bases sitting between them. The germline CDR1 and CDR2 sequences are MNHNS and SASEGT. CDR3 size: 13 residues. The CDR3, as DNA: TGTGCCAGCAGTGAAGTAAGGAGTATAGCCCAGCATTTT. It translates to CASSEVRSIAQHF.

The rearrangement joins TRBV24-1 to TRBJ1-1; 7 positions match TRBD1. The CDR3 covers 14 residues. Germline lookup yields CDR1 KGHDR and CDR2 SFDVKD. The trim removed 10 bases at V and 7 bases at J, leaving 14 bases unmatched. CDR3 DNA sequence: TGTGCCACTGAGGGGGCCAGGAGGAGGAATGAAGCTTTCTTT. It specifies CATEGARRRNEAFF.

The chain's CDR3 is CASSDPGAQPQHF. DNA of the CDR3: TGTGCCAGCAGTGACCCAGGGGCTCAGCCCCAGCATTTT. The chain employs TRBV2 and TRBJ1-5; a weak D match, TRBD1 (6 bases). Germline lookup yields CDR1 SNHLY and CDR2 FYNNEI. The CDR3 covers 13 residues. Trimming shortened V by 3 bases and J by 6 bases, and 9 bases separated the two germline ends.

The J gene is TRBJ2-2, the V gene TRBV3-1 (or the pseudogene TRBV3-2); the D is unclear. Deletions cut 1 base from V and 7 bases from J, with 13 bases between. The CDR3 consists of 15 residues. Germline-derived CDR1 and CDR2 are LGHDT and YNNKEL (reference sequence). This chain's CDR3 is CASSQVAWAGGELFF. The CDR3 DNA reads TGTGCCAGCAGCCAAGTTGCCTGGGCAGGCGGGGAGCTGTTTTTT.

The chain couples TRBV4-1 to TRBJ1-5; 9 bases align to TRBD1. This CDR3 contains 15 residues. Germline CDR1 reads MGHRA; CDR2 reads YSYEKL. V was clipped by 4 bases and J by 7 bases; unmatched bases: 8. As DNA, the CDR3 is TGCGCCAGCAGCCTATTGGACAGGGGAGGACAGCCCCAGCATTTT. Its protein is CASSLLDRGGQPQHF.

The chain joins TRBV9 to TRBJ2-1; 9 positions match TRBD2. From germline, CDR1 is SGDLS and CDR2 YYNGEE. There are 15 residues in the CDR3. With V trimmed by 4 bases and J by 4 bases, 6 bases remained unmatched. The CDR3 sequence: CASSPRLAEYNEQFF. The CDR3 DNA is TGTGCCAGCAGCCCAAGACTAGCGGAGTACAATGAGCAGTTCTTC.

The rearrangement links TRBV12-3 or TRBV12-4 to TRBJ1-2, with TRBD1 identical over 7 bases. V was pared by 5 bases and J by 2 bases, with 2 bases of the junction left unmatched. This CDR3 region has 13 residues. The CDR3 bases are TGTGCCAGCAGTGGGACAGACAACTATGGCTACACCTTC. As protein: CASSGTDNYGYTF.

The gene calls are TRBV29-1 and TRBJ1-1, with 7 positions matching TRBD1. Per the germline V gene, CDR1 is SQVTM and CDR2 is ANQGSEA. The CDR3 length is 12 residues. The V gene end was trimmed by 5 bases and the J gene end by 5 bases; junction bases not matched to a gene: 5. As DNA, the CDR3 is TGCAGCGTTCACGACAGGGCAACTGAAGCTTTCTTT. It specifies CSVHDRATEAFF.

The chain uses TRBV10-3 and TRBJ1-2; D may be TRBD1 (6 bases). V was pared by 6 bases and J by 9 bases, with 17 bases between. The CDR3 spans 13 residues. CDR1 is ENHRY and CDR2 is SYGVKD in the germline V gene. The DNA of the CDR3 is TGTGCCATCAGCCCGACATTGCAGGGGCGCTACACCTTC. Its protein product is CAISPTLQGRYTF.

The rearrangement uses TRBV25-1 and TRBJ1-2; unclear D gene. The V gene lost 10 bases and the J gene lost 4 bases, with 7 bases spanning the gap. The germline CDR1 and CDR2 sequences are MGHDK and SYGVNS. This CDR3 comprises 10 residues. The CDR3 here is CATLFYGYTF. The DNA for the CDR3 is TGTGCCACCTTGTTCTATGGCTACACCTTC.

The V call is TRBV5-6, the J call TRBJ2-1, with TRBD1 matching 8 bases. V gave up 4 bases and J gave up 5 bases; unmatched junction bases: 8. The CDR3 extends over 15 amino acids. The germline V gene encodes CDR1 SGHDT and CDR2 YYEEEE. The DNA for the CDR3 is TGTGCCAGCAGCCCCGGACAGGGAGGCCACAATGAGCAGTTCTTC. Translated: CASSPGQGGHNEQFF.

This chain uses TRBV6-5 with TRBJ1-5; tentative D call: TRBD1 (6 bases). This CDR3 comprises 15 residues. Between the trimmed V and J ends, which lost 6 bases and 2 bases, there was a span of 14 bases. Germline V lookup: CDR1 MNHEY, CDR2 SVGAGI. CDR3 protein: CASRRGGLGNQPQHF. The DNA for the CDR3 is TGTGCCAGCAGGAGGGGGGGACTGGGCAATCAGCCCCAGCATTTT.

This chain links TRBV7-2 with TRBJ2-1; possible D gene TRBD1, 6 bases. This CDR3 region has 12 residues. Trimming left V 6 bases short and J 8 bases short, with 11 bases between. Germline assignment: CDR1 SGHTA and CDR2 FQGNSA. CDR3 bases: TGTGCCAGCAGGGCTGGGACATATGAGCAGTTCTTC. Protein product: CASRAGTYEQFF. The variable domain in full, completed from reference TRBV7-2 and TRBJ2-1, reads GAGVSQSPSNKVTEKGKDVELRCDPISGHTALYWYRQSLGQGLEFLIYFQGNSAPDKSGLPSDRFSAERTGGSVSTLTIQRTQQEDSAVYLCASRAGTYEQFFGPGTRLTVL.

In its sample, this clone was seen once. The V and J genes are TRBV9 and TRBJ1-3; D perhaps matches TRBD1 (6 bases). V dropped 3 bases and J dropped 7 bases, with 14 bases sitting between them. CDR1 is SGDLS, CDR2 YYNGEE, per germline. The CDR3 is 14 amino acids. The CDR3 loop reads CASSARGPLNTIYF. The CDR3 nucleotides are TGTGCCAGCAGCGCCAGGGGCCCCCTTAACACCATATATTTT.

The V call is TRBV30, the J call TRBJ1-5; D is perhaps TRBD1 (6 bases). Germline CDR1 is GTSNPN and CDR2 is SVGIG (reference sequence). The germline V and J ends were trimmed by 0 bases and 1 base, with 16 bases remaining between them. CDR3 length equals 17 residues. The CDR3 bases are TGTGCCTGGAGTGTACCGGGGGGCTGGGTGAGCAATCAGCCCCAGCATTTT. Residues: CAWSVPGGWVSNQPQHF. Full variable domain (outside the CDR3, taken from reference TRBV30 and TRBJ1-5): SQTIHQWPATLVQPVGSPLSLECTVEGTSNPNLYWYRQAAGRGLQLLFYSVGIGQISSEVPQNLSASRPQDRQFILSSKKLLLSDSGFYLCAWSVPGGWVSNQPQHFGDGTRLSIL.

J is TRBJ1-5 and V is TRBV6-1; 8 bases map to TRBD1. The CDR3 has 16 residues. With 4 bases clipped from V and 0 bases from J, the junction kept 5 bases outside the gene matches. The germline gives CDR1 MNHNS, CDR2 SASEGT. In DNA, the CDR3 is TGTGCCAGCAGTGCTGGGACAGGTTTTAGCAATCAGCCCCAGCATTTT. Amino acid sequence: CASSAGTGFSNQPQHF.

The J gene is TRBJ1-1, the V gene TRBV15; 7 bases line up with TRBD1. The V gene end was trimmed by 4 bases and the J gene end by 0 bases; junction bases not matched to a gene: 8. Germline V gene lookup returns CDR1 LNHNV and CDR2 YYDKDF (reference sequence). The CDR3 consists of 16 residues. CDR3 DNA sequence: TGTGCCACCAGCATTGCGGGACAGATCGTGAACACTGAAGCTTTCTTT. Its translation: CATSIAGQIVNTEAFF.

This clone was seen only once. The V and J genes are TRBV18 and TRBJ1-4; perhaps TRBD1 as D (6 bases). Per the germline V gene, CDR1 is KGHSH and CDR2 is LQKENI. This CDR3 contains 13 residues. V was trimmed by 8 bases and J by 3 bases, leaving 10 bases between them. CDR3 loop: CASTRTANEKLFF. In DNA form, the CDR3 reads TGTGCCAGCACTAGGACAGCTAATGAAAAACTGTTTTTT. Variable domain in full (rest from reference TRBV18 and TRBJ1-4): NAGVMQNPRHLVRRRGQEARLRCSPMKGHSHVYWYRQLPEEGLKFMVYLQKENIIDESGMPKERFSAEFPKEGPSILRIQQVVRGDSAAYFCASTRTANEKLFFGSGTQLSVL.

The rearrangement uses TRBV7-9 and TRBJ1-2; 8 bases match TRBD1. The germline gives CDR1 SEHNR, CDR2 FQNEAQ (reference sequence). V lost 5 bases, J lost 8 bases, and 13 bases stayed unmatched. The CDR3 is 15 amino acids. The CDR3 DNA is TGTGCCAGCAGCCGCGGACAGGGAGGGTCTTGGGGCTACACCTTC. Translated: CASSRGQGGSWGYTF.

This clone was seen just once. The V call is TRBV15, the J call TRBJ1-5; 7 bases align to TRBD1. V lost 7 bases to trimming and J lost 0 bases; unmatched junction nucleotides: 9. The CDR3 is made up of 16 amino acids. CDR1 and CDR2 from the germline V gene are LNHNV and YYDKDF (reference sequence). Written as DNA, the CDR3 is TGTGCCACCAAGGAACAGGGGTCAAATAGCAATCAGCCCCAGCATTTT. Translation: CATKEQGSNSNQPQHF.

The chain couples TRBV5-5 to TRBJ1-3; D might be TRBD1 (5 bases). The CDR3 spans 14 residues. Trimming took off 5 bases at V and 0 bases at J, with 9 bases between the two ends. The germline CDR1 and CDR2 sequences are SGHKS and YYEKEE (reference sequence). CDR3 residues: CASSDRSSGNTIYF. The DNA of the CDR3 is TGTGCCAGCAGTGACAGAAGCTCTGGAAACACCATATATTTT.

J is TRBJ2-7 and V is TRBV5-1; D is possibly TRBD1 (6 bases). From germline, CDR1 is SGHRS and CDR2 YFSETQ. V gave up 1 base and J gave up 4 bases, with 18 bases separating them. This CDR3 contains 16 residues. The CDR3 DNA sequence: TGCGCCAGCAGCTTGACTTCCGGTGGCAGGGGTTACGAGCAGTACTTC. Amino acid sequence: CASSLTSGGRGYEQYF.

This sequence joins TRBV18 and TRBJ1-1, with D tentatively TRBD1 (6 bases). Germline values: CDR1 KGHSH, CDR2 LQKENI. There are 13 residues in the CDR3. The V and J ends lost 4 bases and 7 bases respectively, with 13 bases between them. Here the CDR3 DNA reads TGTGCCAGCTCACGGTCAGGGGCCAATGAAGCTTTCTTT. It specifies CASSRSGANEAFF.

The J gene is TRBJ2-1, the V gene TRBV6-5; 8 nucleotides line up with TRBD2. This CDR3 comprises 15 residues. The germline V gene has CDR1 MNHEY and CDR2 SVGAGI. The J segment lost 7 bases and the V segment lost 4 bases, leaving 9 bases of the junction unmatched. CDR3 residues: CASSWAGGGTNEQFF. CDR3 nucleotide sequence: TGTGCCAGCAGTTGGGCTGGCGGGGGGACAAATGAGCAGTTCTTC.

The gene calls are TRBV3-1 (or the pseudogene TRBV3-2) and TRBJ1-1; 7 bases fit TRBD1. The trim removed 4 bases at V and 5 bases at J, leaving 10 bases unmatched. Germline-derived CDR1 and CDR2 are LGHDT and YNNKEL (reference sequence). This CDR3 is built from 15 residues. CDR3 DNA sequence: TGTGCCAGCAGCCTGATAAAAGGGGGCGATACTGAAGCTTTCTTT. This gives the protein CASSLIKGGDTEAFF.

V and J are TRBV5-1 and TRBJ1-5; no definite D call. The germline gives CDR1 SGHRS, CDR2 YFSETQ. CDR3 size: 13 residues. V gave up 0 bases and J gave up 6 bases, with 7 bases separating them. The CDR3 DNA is TGCGCCAGCAGCTTGGAGGCGGGTCAGCCCCAGCATTTT. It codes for CASSLEAGQPQHF.